The following is a TCR beta chain sequence with its context. Germline V gene data show CDR1 as SNHLY and CDR2 as FYNNEI. CDR3 length: 15 amino acids. Trimming cost V 5 bases and J 0 bases, with 12 bases left between them. The source of the sample is a study of blood T cell repertoires in COVID-19. Overall study context: The samples span acute and convalescent COVID-19 from the United States, Italy and Spain. PBMCs, B-cell-depleted T cells, or T cells provided the cDNA or gDNA that made up the material.

In the original workflow: Amplified reference gene primers provided the basis for estimating nucleated cell counts. Generated by immunoSEQ multiplex PCR, the TCRdb table keeps only in-frame clones and is missing some. V, J and clone size are those of that table, while D and trimming were read from the DNA. The table lists 200,000 or so clones, 60% to 80% of them singletons, with 15% to 20% in the top ten. V and J are TRBV2 and TRBJ2-3, with D possibly being TRBD1 (8 bases). Material: peripheral blood. This sequence originates from a man in his 60s with active or convalescent COVID-19. CDR3 sequence: CASSRGDRSTDTQYF. The DNA of the CDR3 is TGTGCCAGCAGTCGGGGGGACAGGAGCACAGATACGCAGTATTTT. The entire variable domain, with the rest obtained from reference TRBV2 and TRBJ2-3, is as follows: EPEVTQTPSHQVTQMGQEVILRCVPISNHLYFYWYRQILGQKVEFLVSFYNNEISEKSEIFDDQFSVERPDGSNFTLKIRSTKLEDSAMYFCASSRGDRSTDTQYFGPGTRLTVL.